This T cell receptor (beta chain) came from a study of blood T cell repertoires in COVID-19. Measured with immunoSEQ multiplex PCR; TCRdb has only the in-frame clones, and not every one. The table has over 55,000 clones, roughly 85% seen once; the top ten hold about 5%. This TCR was recovered from a human donor in a cohort sampled during active COVID-19. The specimen was peripheral blood.

This chain's CDR3 is CASRNLGTGAYEQYF. The DNA of the CDR3 is TGTGCCAGCAGAAATCTCGGGACAGGGGCCTACGAGCAGTACTTC. This rearrangement joins TRBV7-3 to TRBJ2-7; 10 bases are a match to TRBD1. Trimming at V came to 6 bases and at J to 2 bases, leaving 7 bases not matched to a gene. CDR1 and CDR2 from the germline V gene are SGHTA and FQGTGA. The CDR3 is made up of 15 amino acids. The full variable domain, with the rest looked up from reference TRBV7-3 and TRBJ2-7, is GAGVSQTPSNKVTEKGKYVELRCDPISGHTALYWYRQSLGQGPEFLIYFQGTGAADDSGLPNDRFFAVRPEGSVSTLKIQRTERGDSAVYLCASRNLGTGAYEQYFGPGTRLTVT.